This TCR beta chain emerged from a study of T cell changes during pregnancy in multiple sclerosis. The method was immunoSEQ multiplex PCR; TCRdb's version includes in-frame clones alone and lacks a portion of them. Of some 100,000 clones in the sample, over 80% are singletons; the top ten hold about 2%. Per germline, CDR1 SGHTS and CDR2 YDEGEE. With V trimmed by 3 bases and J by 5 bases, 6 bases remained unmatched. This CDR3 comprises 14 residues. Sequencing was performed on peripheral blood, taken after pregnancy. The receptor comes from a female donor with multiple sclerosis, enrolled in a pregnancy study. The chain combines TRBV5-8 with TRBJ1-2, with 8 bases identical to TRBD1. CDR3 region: CASSSSDRGYGYTF. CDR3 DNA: TGTGCCAGCAGCTCAAGTGACAGGGGATATGGCTACACCTTC.